A selection of T cell receptor beta chains follows, all from one sample in a study of T cells in Graves' hyperthyroidism and ophthalmopathy. TCRdb re-called the multiplex PCR reads with MiXCR, one entry per CDR3 protein. The repertoire consists of 300,000 to 450,000 distinct CDR3 sequences, with roughly 13% occurring once and the leading ten covering 9.2%. Sequenced: blood. These receptors came from a woman aged 18-29 years with Graves' hyperthyroidism. CDR3s leave out the opening cysteine and the closing phenylalanine or tryptophan. Each record gives: J gene, V gene, CDR3 protein.

j_gene: TRBJ2-5; v_gene: TRBV20-1; CDR3aa: SASEWDGGQETQY
j_gene: TRBJ1-5; v_gene: TRBV6-1; CDR3aa: ASSQRTVGAQPQH
j_gene: TRBJ1-2; v_gene: TRBV29-1; CDR3aa: SAGGGSGDNYGYT
j_gene: TRBJ2-7; v_gene: TRBV7-2; CDR3aa: ASSLIGPGSGYEQY
j_gene: TRBJ2-4; v_gene: TRBV7-9; CDR3aa: ASSPQGFQY
j_gene: TRBJ2-5; v_gene: TRBV20-1; CDR3aa: SARKKYLQETQY
j_gene: TRBJ1-2; v_gene: TRBV18; CDR3aa: ASSPSGDGYT
j_gene: TRBJ2-6; v_gene: TRBV19; CDR3aa: ASSIRGQGGSGANVLT
j_gene: TRBJ2-7; v_gene: TRBV11-2; CDR3aa: ASSPDRRYEQY
j_gene: TRBJ2-1; v_gene: TRBV12-3/TRBV12-4; CDR3aa: ASSRGAGYNEQF
j_gene: TRBJ2-5; v_gene: TRBV5-1; CDR3aa: ASSLGTGGPSQETQY
j_gene: TRBJ2-5; v_gene: TRBV7-6; CDR3aa: ASSWTEQETQY
j_gene: TRBJ2-1; v_gene: TRBV7-3; CDR3aa: ASSSLAGVAYNEQF
j_gene: TRBJ2-1; v_gene: TRBV2; CDR3aa: ASSATPPYNEQF
j_gene: TRBJ2-7; v_gene: TRBV2; CDR3aa: ASRRQSLEQY
j_gene: TRBJ2-3; v_gene: TRBV2; CDR3aa: ASSADISTDTQY
j_gene: TRBJ2-3; v_gene: TRBV11-2; CDR3aa: ASSVTGTSFDTQY
j_gene: TRBJ1-3; v_gene: TRBV7-3; CDR3aa: ASSIDGGNTIY
j_gene: TRBJ2-2; v_gene: TRBV28; CDR3aa: ASSFSGRRSGELF
j_gene: TRBJ2-5; v_gene: TRBV6-1; CDR3aa: ASSEAGIRPTEY
j_gene: TRBJ1-1; v_gene: TRBV9; CDR3aa: ASSALDGITGAF
j_gene: TRBJ2-7; v_gene: TRBV29-1; CDR3aa: SVELGAGQVTYEQY
j_gene: TRBJ2-5; v_gene: TRBV20-1; CDR3aa: SAPGWDKMY
j_gene: TRBJ2-1; v_gene: TRBV28; CDR3aa: ASTGVGEQF
j_gene: TRBJ2-7; v_gene: TRBV5-1; CDR3aa: ASSLVRQGSTQY
j_gene: TRBJ1-1; v_gene: TRBV28; CDR3aa: ASSPSPAMNTEAF
j_gene: TRBJ2-7; v_gene: TRBV18; CDR3aa: ASSPGGTGNEQY
j_gene: TRBJ2-3; v_gene: TRBV2; CDR3aa: ASRGEKTTQY
j_gene: TRBJ2-7; v_gene: TRBV5-1; CDR3aa: ASSLAGVTEQY
j_gene: TRBJ2-2; v_gene: TRBV7-3; CDR3aa: ASSSTPGQDLTGELF
j_gene: TRBJ2-2; v_gene: TRBV25-1; CDR3aa: ASSEQGRDTGELF
j_gene: TRBJ2-1; v_gene: TRBV4-1; CDR3aa: ASSLPQGPSSYNEQF
j_gene: TRBJ2-5; v_gene: TRBV18; CDR3aa: ASSPVETQY
j_gene: TRBJ1-5; v_gene: TRBV28; CDR3aa: ASTAGTGGFSNQPQH
j_gene: TRBJ1-2; v_gene: TRBV4-1; CDR3aa: ASSLIFPGQGNGYT
j_gene: TRBJ2-3; v_gene: TRBV5-1; CDR3aa: ASSPGLAGVHTQY
j_gene: TRBJ2-7; v_gene: TRBV28; CDR3aa: ASSAGDRATYEQY